The clone carrying this TCR beta chain appeared a single time. Both previously described methods and listed TCR primers were employed to make bulk TCR libraries. TCRdb processed the PCR reads anew with MiXCR; each CDR3 protein has one entry. The sample carries more than 450,000 distinct CDR3 sequences, about 20% recorded once. The source of the sample is a study of molecular identifiers for immune sequencing clone quantification. Germline V CDR1 and CDR2: MDHEN, SYDVKM. This CDR3 spans 16 amino acids. Trimming at V came to 5 bases and at J to 3 bases, leaving 8 bases not matched to a gene. Using a CD8+CD4-CCR7+CD45RA+ phenotype, naive CD8 T cells were sorted.

The source is a human donor in good health. Some libraries in this study had Jurkat cell RNA spiked in. Sequenced sample: naive CD8+ T cells from blood, with Jurkat cell RNA spiked in. Documented subset: FACS-sorted CD8+CD4-CCR7+CD45RA+ naive T cells. The chain combines TRBV28 with TRBJ2-2, with 8 bases fitting TRBD2. The CDR3 loop reads CASSPNSGTHTGELFF. The CDR3 nucleotides are TGTGCCAGCAGTCCCAATAGCGGGACTCACACCGGGGAGCTGTTTTTT.